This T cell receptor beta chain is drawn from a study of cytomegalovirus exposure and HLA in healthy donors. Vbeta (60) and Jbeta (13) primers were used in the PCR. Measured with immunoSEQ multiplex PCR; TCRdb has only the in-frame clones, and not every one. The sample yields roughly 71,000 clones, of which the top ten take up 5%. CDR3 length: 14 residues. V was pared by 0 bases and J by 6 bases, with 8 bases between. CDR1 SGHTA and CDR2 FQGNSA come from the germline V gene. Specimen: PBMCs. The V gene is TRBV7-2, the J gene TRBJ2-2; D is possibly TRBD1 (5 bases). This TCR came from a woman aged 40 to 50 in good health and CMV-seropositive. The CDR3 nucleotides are TGTGCCAGCAGCTTAGCAGGGGTGGCCGGGGAGCTGTTTTTT. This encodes CASSLAGVAGELFF.